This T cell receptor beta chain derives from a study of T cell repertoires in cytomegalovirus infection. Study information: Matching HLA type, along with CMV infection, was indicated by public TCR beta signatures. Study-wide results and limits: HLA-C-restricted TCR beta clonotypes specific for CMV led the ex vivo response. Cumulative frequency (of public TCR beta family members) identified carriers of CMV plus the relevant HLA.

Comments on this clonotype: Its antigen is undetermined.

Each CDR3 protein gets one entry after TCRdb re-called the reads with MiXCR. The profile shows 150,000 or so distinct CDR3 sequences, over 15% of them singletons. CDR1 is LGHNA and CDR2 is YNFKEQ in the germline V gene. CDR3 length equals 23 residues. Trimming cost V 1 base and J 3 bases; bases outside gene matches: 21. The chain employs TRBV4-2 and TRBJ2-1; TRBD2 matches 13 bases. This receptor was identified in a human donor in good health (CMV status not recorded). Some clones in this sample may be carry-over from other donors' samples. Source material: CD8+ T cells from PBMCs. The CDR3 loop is CASSQGLRPGTSGKVVNYNEQFF. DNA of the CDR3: TGTGCCAGCAGCCAAGGCCTCCGCCCGGGGACTAGCGGGAAAGTAGTTAACTACAATGAGCAGTTCTTC.